Below, 25 T cell receptor beta chains from the same sample are listed, as sequenced in a study of OX40 agonist ivuxolimab in advanced cancers. Generated by immunoSEQ multiplex PCR, the TCRdb table keeps only in-frame clones and is missing some. The table has approximately 83,000 clones, about 85% seen once. The material was CD4+ or CD8+ T cells sorted from blood, obtained in a trial of the OX40 agonist ivuxolimab. These receptors came from an adult with an advanced solid tumor such as melanoma, head and neck, liver or kidney cancer.

This chain joins TRBV7-8 and TRBJ1-1; tentative D call: TRBD1 (6 bases). Per the germline V gene, CDR1 is SGHVS and CDR2 is FQNEAQ. V was trimmed by 1 base and J by 2 bases, leaving 8 bases between them. CDR3 length: 14 amino acids. This CDR3 reads CASSLDRVNTEAFF. Written as DNA, the CDR3 is TGTGCCAGCAGCTTAGACAGGGTCAACACTGAAGCTTTCTTT.

The chain recombines TRBV6-5 with TRBJ1-3, with TRBD1 as a possible D gene (5 bases). The CDR3 length is 15 residues. CDR1 MNHEY and CDR2 SVGAGI come from the germline V gene. V was shortened by 2 bases and J by 3 bases, with 11 bases between the two germline ends. The CDR3 sequence: CASSYQGGGGNTIYF. DNA for the CDR3: TGTGCCAGCAGTTACCAGGGAGGAGGTGGAAACACCATATATTTT.

V is TRBV7-8 and J is TRBJ1-2; TRBD1 might be the D (5 bases). The V end was cut by 5 bases, the J end by 8 bases, with 24 bases between. CDR3 length equals 16 residues. CDR1 is SGHVS, CDR2 FQNEAQ, per germline. CDR3 sequence reads: CASSPRGGDREGGYTF. CDR3 nucleotides: TGTGCCAGCAGCCCACGGGGGGGGGACCGGGAAGGAGGCTACACCTTC.

The genes are TRBV25-1 and TRBJ1-1; unclear D gene. There are 14 residues in the CDR3. Germline CDR1 and CDR2: MGHDK and SYGVNS. The V end was cut by 1 base, the J end by 2 bases, with 8 bases between. The CDR3 loop is CASSEFWENTEAFF. The DNA for the CDR3 is TGTGCCAGCAGTGAATTTTGGGAAAACACTGAAGCTTTCTTT.

The chain has TRBV7-9 and TRBJ2-7; 9 nucleotides match TRBD1. The CDR3 length is 14 residues. Germline V lookup: CDR1 SEHNR, CDR2 FQNEAQ (reference sequence). V dropped 10 bases and J dropped 5; count of bases not matched to a gene: 12. CDR3 in DNA: TGTGCCACTGAAGGACAGGGGACCTTCGACGAGCAGTACTTC. Translation gives CATEGQGTFDEQYF. Together with reference TRBV7-9 and TRBJ2-7, the CDR3 gives the full variable domain: DTGVSQNPRHKITKRGQNVTFRCDPISEHNRLYWYRQTLGQGPEFLTYFQNEAQLEKSRLLSDRFSAERPKGSFSTLEIQRTEQGDSAMYLCATEGQGTFDEQYFGPGTRLTVT.

The chain links TRBV5-4 to TRBJ2-7; D might be TRBD2 (6 bases). Germline loops: CDR1 SGHNT, CDR2 YYREEE (reference sequence). V was shortened by 2 bases and J by 3 bases, with 12 bases between the two germline ends. The CDR3 totals 14 residues. In DNA, the CDR3 is TGTGCCAGCAGCTTATTGGGAGGAGACTACGAGCAGTACTTC. This sequence encodes CASSLLGGDYEQYF.

The rearrangement joins TRBV19 to TRBJ1-2; D remains ambiguous. The CDR3 is 15 amino acids. Trimming stripped 2 bases from V and 4 bases from J, with 14 bases between. The germline V gene encodes CDR1 LNHDA and CDR2 SQIVND (reference sequence). For the CDR3, the DNA is TGTGCCAGTAGTATATCCCCGCCGGCAGGCTATGGCTACACCTTC. It specifies CASSISPPAGYGYTF.

The chain couples TRBV4-1 to TRBJ2-3; 12 bases fit TRBD1. From germline, CDR1 is MGHRA and CDR2 YSYEKL. The CDR3 has 19 residues. V lost 2 bases to trimming and J lost 6 bases; unmatched junction nucleotides: 15. The CDR3 spells CASSQRAYAGTGGSDTQYF. DNA of the CDR3: TGCGCCAGCAGCCAACGAGCCTACGCCGGGACAGGGGGCTCGGATACGCAGTATTTT.

J is TRBJ1-5 and V is TRBV7-8; TRBD1 might be the D (5 bases). This CDR3 has 18 residues. Trimming pared 1 base from V and 5 bases from J, leaving 21 bases between. The germline V gene has CDR1 SGHVS and CDR2 FQNEAQ. CDR3 bases: TGTGCCAGCAGCTTAGTGGATTGGTCACAGGTCGCAGATCAGCCCCAGCATTTT. Protein: CASSLVDWSQVADQPQHF.

The V gene is TRBV27, the J gene TRBJ2-1, with D possibly matching TRBD1 (6 bases). V was shortened by 2 bases and J by 0 bases, with 8 bases between the two germline ends. Germline V gives CDR1 MNHEY, CDR2 SMNVEV (reference sequence). The CDR3 is made up of 15 amino acids. The CDR3: CASSLDRISYNEQFF. The CDR3 DNA reads TGTGCCAGCAGTTTAGACAGGATCTCCTACAATGAGCAGTTCTTC.

The chain recombines TRBV7-3 with TRBJ2-5, with TRBD2 identical over 11 bases. This CDR3 spans 15 amino acids. Per the germline V gene, CDR1 is SGHTA and CDR2 is FQGTGA. The V segment lost 3 bases and the J segment 5 bases; nucleotides outside the gene matches: 5. CDR3 loop: CASSFSGGAEETQYF. In DNA form, the CDR3 reads TGTGCCAGCAGCTTTAGCGGGGGGGCCGAGGAGACCCAGTACTTC.

The chain combines TRBV4-3 with TRBJ2-1, with D perhaps matching TRBD2 (6 bases). V lost 0 bases to trimming and J lost 0 bases, with 15 bases between them. The CDR3 spans 18 residues. The germline V gene encodes CDR1 LGHNA and CDR2 YSLEER. The CDR3 protein is CASSQDFSAGSSYNEQFF. The CDR3 DNA sequence: TGCGCCAGCAGCCAAGATTTTTCCGCGGGGAGCTCCTACAATGAGCAGTTCTTC.

This sequence joins TRBV7-3 and TRBJ2-5; TRBD2 matches 9 bases. J gave up 4 bases and V 1 base, and 7 bases lay outside the gene matches. The CDR3 loop spans 16 amino acids. CDR1 and CDR2 (germline): SGHTA, FQGTGA. The CDR3 sequence: CASSLNPPGLAETQYF. The CDR3 nucleotides read TGTGCCAGCAGCTTAAACCCGCCGGGACTAGCAGAGACCCAGTACTTC.

The rearrangement links TRBV2 to TRBJ1-1, with D unresolved. With 3 bases removed from V and 1 base from J, the gap between germline ends came to 9 bases. The CDR3 totals 14 residues. Germline lookup yields CDR1 SNHLY and CDR2 FYNNEI. CDR3 sequence: CASSDSTQNTEAFF. The CDR3, as DNA: TGTGCCAGCAGTGACTCTACACAGAACACTGAAGCTTTCTTT.

The chain links TRBV6-4 to TRBJ2-1; tentative D call: TRBD1 (5 bases). Looked up from germline, CDR1 is MRHNA and CDR2 is SNTAGT. Trimming took off 4 bases at V and 3 bases at J, with 7 bases between the two ends. The CDR3 totals 13 residues. DNA of the CDR3: TGTGCCAGCAGTGGTGACAGCTACAATGAGCAGTTCTTC. Protein product: CASSGDSYNEQFF.

The gene calls are TRBV4-1 and TRBJ2-7, with D uncertain. The length of the CDR3 is 15 residues. Per germline, CDR1 MGHRA and CDR2 YSYEKL. Trimming removed 3 bases at V and 0 bases at J, with 12 bases between. CDR3 nucleotide sequence: TGCGCCAGCAGCCACCCGGACCGCAGCTCCTACGAGCAGTACTTC. Protein product: CASSHPDRSSYEQYF.

This clone was counted only a few times. The chain employs TRBV10-1 and TRBJ1-1; D is uncertain. There are 13 residues in the CDR3. CDR1 and CDR2 from the germline V gene are WNHNN and SYGVQD (reference sequence). The V gene lost 6 bases and the J gene lost 1 base, with 9 bases spanning the gap. Here the CDR3 reads CASRADANTEAFF. The DNA for the CDR3 is TGCGCCAGCAGAGCGGACGCGAACACTGAAGCTTTCTTT.

This chain uses TRBV7-3 with TRBJ2-1, with TRBD2 matching 7 bases. J lost 1 base, V lost 3 bases, and 6 bases had no gene match. CDR3 length: 16 residues. CDR1 is SGHTA, CDR2 FQGTGA, per germline. The CDR3 DNA follows: TGTGCCAGCAGCTTTACCAGCGGGGTATCCTACAATGAGCAGTTCTTC. The encoded protein is CASSFTSGVSYNEQFF.

This chain connects TRBV19 to TRBJ1-2; TRBD1 is a possible D gene (5 bases). The CDR3 is 12 residues long. Germline V lookup: CDR1 LNHDA, CDR2 SQIVND (reference sequence). V lost 3 bases and J lost 14, with 16 bases in between. CDR3 amino acids: CASSMVQGPQTF. For the CDR3, the DNA is TGTGCCAGTAGTATGGTGCAGGGCCCTCAAACCTTC.

The V call is TRBV7-7, the J call TRBJ2-3; no reliable D call. V was pared by 0 bases and J by 2 bases, with 6 bases between. Germline CDR1 is SSHAT and CDR2 is FNYEAQ (reference sequence). CDR3 size: 14 residues. Here the CDR3 DNA reads TGTGCCAGCAGCTTAGCTCCAGACACAGATACGCAGTATTTT. Amino acids: CASSLAPDTDTQYF.

This chain joins TRBV18 and TRBJ2-7; either TRBD1 or TRBD2 may fit D (6 bases each). V was cut by 2 bases and J by 3 bases, with 11 bases left in between. The CDR3 length is 14 residues. In germline, CDR1 is KGHSH, CDR2 LQKENI. The CDR3 sequence is CASSPGGRVYEQYF. The CDR3 bases are TGTGCCAGCTCACCAGGGGGGCGAGTCTACGAGCAGTACTTC.

This sequence joins TRBV9 and TRBJ2-1, with 7 nucleotides matching TRBD1. Per germline, CDR1 SGDLS and CDR2 YYNGEE. The V and J ends lost 4 bases and 8 bases, in that order; junction bases with no gene match: 6. This CDR3 spans 13 amino acids. CDR3 sequence reads: CASSTQGEDEQFF. CDR3 coding DNA: TGTGCCAGCAGCACCCAGGGGGAAGATGAGCAGTTCTTC.

This clone was observed a single time. This chain joins TRBV5-4 and TRBJ1-2; TRBD1 matches at 7 bases. The junction had 12 bases not matched to a gene; V was cut back by 7 bases and J by 3 bases. The CDR3 covers 15 residues. From germline, CDR1 is SGHNT and CDR2 YYREEE (reference sequence). Here the CDR3 DNA reads TGTGCCAGCCGTCCAGGGGGTAGATTGGACTATGGCTACACCTTC. Amino acid sequence: CASRPGGRLDYGYTF.

Comments on this clone: This likely comes from a read error, as the CDR3 has no conserved phenylalanine or tryptophan at its end. The DNA is left out, because the CDR3 cannot be placed on it with certainty; the CDR3 is given as TCRdb lists it. The gene calls are TRBV29-1 and TRBJ1-1. CDR1 is SQVTM, CDR2 ANQGSEA, per germline. A total of 9 residues make up the CDR3, ends included. The CDR3 loop reads CSVEGFGFL.

The chain is built from TRBV7-2 and TRBJ1-5; the D is unclear. This CDR3 has 18 residues. CDR1 is SGHTA, CDR2 FQGNSA, per germline. V was shortened by 3 bases and J by 2 bases, with 20 bases between the two germline ends. CDR3 bases: TGTGCCAGCAGCTTGGGATCTCTTCTGGGTGTTCGCAATCAGCCCCAGCATTTT. Translated: CASSLGSLLGVRNQPQHF.